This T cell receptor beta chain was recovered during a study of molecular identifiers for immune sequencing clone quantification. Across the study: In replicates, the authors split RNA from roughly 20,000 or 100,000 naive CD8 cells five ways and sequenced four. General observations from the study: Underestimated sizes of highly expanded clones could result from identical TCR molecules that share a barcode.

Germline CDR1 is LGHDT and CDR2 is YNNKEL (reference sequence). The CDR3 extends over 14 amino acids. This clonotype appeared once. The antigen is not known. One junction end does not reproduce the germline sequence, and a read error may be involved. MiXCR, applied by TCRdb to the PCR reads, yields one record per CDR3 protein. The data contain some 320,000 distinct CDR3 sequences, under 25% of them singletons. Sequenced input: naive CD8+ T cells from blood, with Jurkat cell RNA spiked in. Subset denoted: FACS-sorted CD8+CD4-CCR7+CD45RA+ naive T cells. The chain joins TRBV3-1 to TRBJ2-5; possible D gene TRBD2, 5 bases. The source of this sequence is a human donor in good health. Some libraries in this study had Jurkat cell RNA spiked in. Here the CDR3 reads CASSQEGVAPLENF. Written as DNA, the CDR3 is TGTGCCAGCAGCCAAGAAGGTGTAGCGCCGCTCGAGAACTTC.